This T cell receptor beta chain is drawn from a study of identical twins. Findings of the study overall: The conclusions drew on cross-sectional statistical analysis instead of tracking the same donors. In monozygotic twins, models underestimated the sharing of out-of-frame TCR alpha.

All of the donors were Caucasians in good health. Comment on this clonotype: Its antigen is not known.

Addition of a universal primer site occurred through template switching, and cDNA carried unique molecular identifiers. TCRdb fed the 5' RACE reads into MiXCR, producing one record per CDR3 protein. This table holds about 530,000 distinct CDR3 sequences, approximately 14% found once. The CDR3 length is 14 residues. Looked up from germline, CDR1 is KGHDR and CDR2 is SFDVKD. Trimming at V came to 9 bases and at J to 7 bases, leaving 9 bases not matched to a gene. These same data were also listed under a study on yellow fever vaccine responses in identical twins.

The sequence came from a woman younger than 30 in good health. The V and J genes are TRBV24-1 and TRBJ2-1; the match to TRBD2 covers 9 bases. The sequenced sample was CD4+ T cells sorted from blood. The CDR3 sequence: CATEKERGVNEQFF. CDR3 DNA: TGTGCCACCGAAAAGGAGCGGGGGGTGAATGAGCAGTTCTTC.